The T cell receptor beta chain described here comes from a study of tumor-infiltrating lymphocytes in primary liver carcinoma. The V end lost 0 bases, the J end lost 10 bases, and 16 bases lay between the germline ends. Germline lookup yields CDR1 SGHVS and CDR2 FQNEAQ. This CDR3 has 15 residues. Starting material for RNA and DNA co-extraction consisted of roughly 19-30 mg of unsorted bulk tissue. The authors made TCR beta cDNA from approximately 490 ng total RNA with a constant-region primer. ARM-PCR, slightly modified, supplied the TCR beta libraries through three nested multiplex PCR rounds. Investigators reported that the first two PCR rounds, at about 9 cycles each, used TRBV1-TRBV30 forward primers with a C-beta reverse primer. TCRdb recomputed calls from the multiplex PCR reads with MiXCR, one row per CDR3 protein. The sample lists more than 70,000 distinct CDR3 sequences; around 70% were seen once.

This receptor was taken from a man aged 40-49 years with primary liver carcinoma and hepatitis B virus infection. Material for sequencing was liver tumor tissue from sampling region 1. The subset is: tumor region T1, superior pole. The chain combines TRBV7-8 with TRBJ2-1; tentative D call: TRBD2 (5 bases). CDR3 region: CASSLALVGVQEQFF. The CDR3 DNA follows: TGTGCCAGCAGCTTAGCGCTAGTGGGAGTACAGGAGCAGTTCTTC.